A single sample gave rise to the 6 T cell receptor beta chains below, sequenced in a study of post-analysis software for immune sequencing data. Findings of the study overall: Roughly five TRBV segments, including TRBV5-6, TRBV5-1 and TRBV20-1, were more frequent in patients than controls.

The antigens of these receptors remain unknown. Included in the TCR beta cDNA libraries were unique molecular identifiers. TCRdb re-analysed the PCR reads in MiXCR, keeping a single row per CDR3 protein. Here the sample spans roughly 400,000 distinct CDR3 sequences, approximately 39% being singletons. Sequencing was performed on blood. The source of these receptors is a girl aged 2-10 years with multiple sclerosis.

The V call is TRBV5-1, the J call TRBJ2-7; no clear D. Germline values: CDR1 SGHRS, CDR2 YFSETQ. This CDR3 spans 14 amino acids. Deletions cut 1 base from V and 3 bases from J, with 11 bases between. The CDR3 DNA follows: TGCGCCAGCAGCTTGACAGTTTCGGGCTACGAGCAGTACTTC. Amino acids: CASSLTVSGYEQYF.

This clonotype was found a few times. This chain joins TRBV27 and TRBJ2-1, with D perhaps TRBD1 (6 bases). CDR1 is MNHEY, CDR2 SMNVEV, per germline (reference sequence). The ends were cut back, 4 bases at V and 8 bases at J, with 9 bases in the middle. The CDR3 extends over 12 amino acids. CDR3 sequence (DNA): TGTGCCAGCAGTTACAGGGTCGATGAGCAGTTCTTC. This encodes CASSYRVDEQFF.

Remarks on this clonotype: One end of the junction fails to match germline, which may point to a read error. The chain joins TRBV7-2 to TRBJ1-2; 10 bases line up with TRBD1. Germline V gene data show CDR1 as SGHTA and CDR2 as FQGNSA. The CDR3 is 15 amino acids. The CDR3 region is CAGSLRTGGEYGYTF. The CDR3 coding sequence is TGTGCCGGCAGCCTCCGGACAGGGGGGGAGTATGGCTACACCTTC.

The chain recombines TRBV6-1 with TRBJ2-5; D might be TRBD1 or TRBD2, each matching 5 bases. The end of the DNA fits TRBJ2-7 better, so the J call may be wrong. This CDR3 is built from 13 residues. Germline assignment: CDR1 MNHNS and CDR2 SASEGT. DNA for the CDR3: TGTGCCAGCAGAGGCAGGGAGACCTACGAGCAGTACTTC. Protein sequence: CASRGRETYEQYF.

Points on this clonotype: An end of the junction differs from the germline gene, which may be a read error. This sequence joins TRBV12-3 or TRBV12-4 and TRBJ1-2; D is unclear. CDR3 length equals 15 residues. CDR3 nucleotides: TGTGCCAGCAGTTTTGGCAGAGTCCCTAACTGTGGCTACACCTTC. It yields the protein CASSFGRVPNCGYTF.

The gene calls are TRBV5-1 and TRBJ2-3, with D maybe TRBD1 (6 bases). This CDR3 comprises 13 residues. Germline assignment: CDR1 SGHRS and CDR2 YFSETQ. Trimming removed 4 bases at V and 3 bases at J, with 9 bases between. Written as DNA, the CDR3 is TGCGCCAGCAGCCCCGACAGGACAGATACGCAGTATTTT. As protein: CASSPDRTDTQYF.